This T cell receptor beta chain was captured by sequencing in a study of T cell responses to AZD1222 COVID-19 vaccine. Using immunoSEQ multiplex PCR, the repertoire was profiled, and TCRdb retains in-frame clones only, with some absent. The profile shows some 25,000 clones, approximately 86% of them singletons. This clone turned up a few times. Its antigen is not known. Study conclusions and caveats: White British ancestry dominated among donors, who included more females, and clonal diversity was possibly underestimated. In all cases, repertoires were sampled only after the peak T cell response.

The analysis combined second doses at about 4 or about 12 weeks. Germline-derived CDR1 and CDR2 are SGHTA and FQGNSA. The CDR3 is made up of 14 amino acids. V lost 1 base, J lost 2 bases, and 8 bases lay in between. The chain uses TRBV7-2 and TRBJ1-2; D uncertain. The material was peripheral blood, obtained 28 days after the second AZD1222 dose. This clonotype was obtained from an adult who received the AZD1222 COVID-19 vaccine. The CDR3: CASSLGHINYGYTF. As DNA, the CDR3 is TGTGCCAGCAGCTTAGGACACATCAACTATGGCTACACCTTC.